One TCR beta chain is described in this entry. Its antigen is still unknown. The donors (healthy individuals) were bone marrow donors. V lost 1 base, J lost 4 bases, and 13 bases lay in between. Germline values: CDR1 SGHTA, CDR2 FQGTGA. CDR3 size: 15 residues. This entry comes from a study of cytomegalovirus exposure and HLA in healthy donors. The PCR had 60 Vbeta and 13 Jbeta primers. The data were produced by immunoSEQ multiplex PCR, yet TCRdb's version contains in-frame clones alone and is incomplete. This table has fewer than 120,000 clones, over 60% appearing once. Overall study findings and caveats: CMV serostatus was the sole immune exposure information available. In a later analysis, most CMV-associated TCR beta chains appeared HLA-restricted.

The sequence was obtained from a woman aged 55-75 years in good health and CMV-seropositive. Sequenced sample: PBMCs. This chain links TRBV7-3 with TRBJ1-1; tentatively, D is TRBD1 (5 bases). CDR3 sequence: CASSLMGGSSTEAFF. CDR3 coding DNA: TGTGCCAGCAGCTTAATGGGGGGGAGCAGCACTGAAGCTTTCTTT. Full variable domain (rest looked up from reference TRBV7-3 and TRBJ1-1): GAGVSQTPSNKVTEKGKYVELRCDPISGHTALYWYRQSLGQGPEFLIYFQGTGAADDSGLPNDRFFAVRPEGSVSTLKIQRTERGDSAVYLCASSLMGGSSTEAFFGQGTRLTVV.